This TCR beta chain was identified in a study of beta chain features in type 1 diabetes. The study, taken as a whole, reports: Among type 1 diabetes patients, VDJ junctions had fewer insertions and more deletions.

Of note for this clone: The antigen is undetermined.

Sequenced material consisted of expressed TCRB transcripts (all of the isolated RNA was reverse transcribed). Roughly 3.6 million reads, on average, came from each naive, central memory and regulatory T cell sample. Clones were sequenced by immunoSEQ multiplex PCR, and TCRdb holds only the in-frame ones, with some missing. The repertoire holds 600,000 to 650,000 clones, with around a sixth as singletons. V lost 1 base and J lost 5, with 8 bases in between. CDR1 is SGHDN, CDR2 FVKESK, per germline. The CDR3 sequence is 13 residues long. The V call is TRBV14, the J call TRBJ1-2; D is unresolved. Input material: naive CD4+ T cells from blood. The source of this sequence is a man between 18 and 29 years old in good health. DNA of the CDR3: TGTGCCAGCAGCCAAGTAAAAAGTTATGGCTACACCTTC. As protein: CASSQVKSYGYTF. The variable domain in full, completed from reference TRBV14 and TRBJ1-2, reads EAGVTQFPSHSVIEKGQTVTLRCDPISGHDNLYWYRRVMGKEIKFLLHFVKESKQDESGMPNNRFLAERTGGTYSTLKVQPAELEDSGVYFCASSQVKSYGYTFGSGTRLTVV.